The entry below gives a single T cell receptor beta chain sequence along with its context. The data were obtained in a study of radiotherapy plus CTLA-4 blockade in lung cancer. The CDR3 extends over 15 amino acids. The V gene's germline CDR1 is SGHDN and CDR2 FVKESK. Trimming shortened V by 0 bases and J by 8 bases, and 13 bases separated the two germline ends. Data came from immunoSEQ multiplex PCR; TCRdb stores just in-frame clones and leaves some out. Of 9,500 to 15,000 clones detected, about 81% appear once; the ten largest clones hold roughly 29%. The receptor comes from a human donor with non-small cell lung cancer that progressed on radiotherapy plus ipilimumab. The chain links TRBV14 to TRBJ2-2, with D unresolved. The sequencing here drew on peripheral blood, taken from a patient treated with radiotherapy plus ipilimumab. CDR3 DNA sequence: TGTGCCAGCAGCCAAGAACTTGTGTGGCCTGGGGAGCTGTTTTTT. Its translation is CASSQELVWPGELFF.